The rows below give T cell receptor beta chains drawn from one sample of a study of CD8 T cells in Susac syndrome. One entry per CDR3 protein results from TCRdb running MiXCR on the immunoSEQ multiplex PCR reads. This sample has some 190,000 distinct CDR3 sequences, with over 85% found just once. Sequencing used CD4+ T cells from PBMCs. These receptors originate from a human donor in good health. Both conserved end residues are part of each CDR3. Fields, in order: V gene, CDR3 length, clone size, D gene, J gene, CDR3 DNA, CDR3 protein. A D gene is named only where the DNA matches it firmly. The listing skips clone size in some rows; elsewhere it reads once, few, many or a size class.

v_call: TRBV10-3
cdr3_length: 14
clone_size: .
d_call: .
j_call: TRBJ1-6
cdr3_nt: TGTGCCACCGGACAGAGCTCCTATAATTCACCCCTCCACTTT
cdr3_aa: CATGQSSYNSPLHF

v_call: TRBV6-1
cdr3_length: 14
clone_size: .
d_call: TRBD1
j_call: TRBJ1-6
cdr3_nt: TGTGCCAGCAGTGAAGCCAGGGGGAATTCACCCCTCCACTTT
cdr3_aa: CASSEARGNSPLHF

v_call: TRBV3-1
cdr3_length: 16
clone_size: .
d_call: TRBD2
j_call: TRBJ2-3
cdr3_nt: TGTGCCAGCAGCCAAGATCCACTAGCGGCCACAGATACGCAGTATTTT
cdr3_aa: CASSQDPLAATDTQYF

v_call: TRBV28
cdr3_length: 15
clone_size: .
d_call: .
j_call: TRBJ1-2
cdr3_nt: TGTGCCAGCAGATCTCCGGCAAACTATACGCATGGCTACACCTTC
cdr3_aa: CASRSPANYTHGYTF

v_call: TRBV7-2
cdr3_length: 17
clone_size: .
d_call: TRBD1
j_call: TRBJ1-6
cdr3_nt: TGTGCCAGCAGCGACGAGGACAGGCACCCTAATAATTCACCCCTCCACTTT
cdr3_aa: CASSDEDRHPNNSPLHF

v_call: TRBV19
cdr3_length: 16
clone_size: .
d_call: TRBD2
j_call: TRBJ2-1
cdr3_nt: TGTGCCAGTACCGCGGGTCTAGCGGGGGGACCCAATGAGCAGTTCTTC
cdr3_aa: CASTAGLAGGPNEQFF

v_call: TRBV6-1
cdr3_length: 16
clone_size: .
d_call: TRBD2
j_call: TRBJ2-4
cdr3_nt: TGTGCCAGCACCTGGAGAGGGGCGGGGGGGCCTAACATTCAGTACTTC
cdr3_aa: CASTWRGAGGPNIQYF

v_call: TRBV20-1
cdr3_length: 10
clone_size: few
d_call: .
j_call: TRBJ1-2
cdr3_nt: TGCAGTGCTGCCCTTGGTGGCTACACCTTC
cdr3_aa: CSAALGGYTF

v_call: TRBV6-5
cdr3_length: 13
clone_size: .
d_call: .
j_call: TRBJ2-7
cdr3_nt: TGTGCCAGCACCCGGAGTGGTTCCTACGAGCAGTACTTC
cdr3_aa: CASTRSGSYEQYF

v_call: TRBV7-9
cdr3_length: 14
clone_size: .
d_call: .
j_call: TRBJ1-5
cdr3_nt: TGTGCCAGCAGCTTTGTAGGCAGCAATCAGCCCCAGCATTTT
cdr3_aa: CASSFVGSNQPQHF

v_call: TRBV5-1
cdr3_length: 16
clone_size: .
d_call: TRBD2
j_call: TRBJ2-7
cdr3_nt: TGCGCCAGCAGCGAGCGACTTGTAGCGGGGGGCTACGAGCAGTACTTC
cdr3_aa: CASSERLVAGGYEQYF

v_call: TRBV20-1
cdr3_length: 15
clone_size: .
d_call: TRBD2
j_call: TRBJ2-3
cdr3_nt: TGCAGTGCTAGAGATGTAGCGGGGGGGCAAGATACGCAGTATTTT
cdr3_aa: CSARDVAGGQDTQYF

v_call: TRBV5-1
cdr3_length: 14
clone_size: .
d_call: .
j_call: TRBJ1-1
cdr3_nt: TGCGCCAGCAGCTTGGCCGGAACAGTCAGTGAAGCTTTCTTT
cdr3_aa: CASSLAGTVSEAFF

v_call: TRBV6-2/TRBV6-3
cdr3_length: 15
clone_size: .
d_call: .
j_call: TRBJ1-1
cdr3_nt: TGTGCCAGCAGACGCGGGACACTTGGGGACACTGAAGCTTTCTTT
cdr3_aa: CASRRGTLGDTEAFF

v_call: TRBV7-9
cdr3_length: 13
clone_size: .
d_call: .
j_call: TRBJ1-1
cdr3_nt: TGTGCCAGCAGCTCGACATGGAACACTGAAGCTTTCTTT
cdr3_aa: CASSSTWNTEAFF

v_call: TRBV4-1
cdr3_length: 15
clone_size: .
d_call: .
j_call: TRBJ2-4
cdr3_nt: TGCGCCAGCAGCCAAGGTGGAGGGAGCAAAAACATTCAGTACTTC
cdr3_aa: CASSQGGGSKNIQYF

v_call: TRBV27
cdr3_length: 15
clone_size: .
d_call: .
j_call: TRBJ1-1
cdr3_nt: TGTGCCAGCAGGCGTTTGAGTTTTATGAACACTGAAGCTTTCTTT
cdr3_aa: CASRRLSFMNTEAFF

v_call: TRBV15
cdr3_length: 16
clone_size: .
d_call: .
j_call: TRBJ1-6
cdr3_nt: TGTGCCACCAGCAGAGTCACCGGGACGGCTAATTCACCCCTCCACTTT
cdr3_aa: CATSRVTGTANSPLHF

v_call: TRBV7-3
cdr3_length: 15
clone_size: .
d_call: TRBD2
j_call: TRBJ2-3
cdr3_nt: TGTGCCAGCAGCTTAATAGCGGGGGGTGGAGATACGCAGTATTTT
cdr3_aa: CASSLIAGGGDTQYF

v_call: TRBV4-3
cdr3_length: 13
clone_size: .
d_call: TRBD1
j_call: TRBJ1-4
cdr3_nt: TGCGCCAGCAGCCCACAGGGGAGTGAAAAACTGTTTTTT
cdr3_aa: CASSPQGSEKLFF

v_call: TRBV11-2
cdr3_length: 14
clone_size: few
d_call: .
j_call: TRBJ2-7
cdr3_nt: TGTGCCAGCAGCTTATTGGGGATTAGCTACGAGCAGTACTTC
cdr3_aa: CASSLLGISYEQYF

v_call: TRBV7-6
cdr3_length: 14
clone_size: .
d_call: .
j_call: TRBJ1-1
cdr3_nt: TGTGCCAGCAGCTTAGGGACAGCGAGGACTGAAGCTTTCTTT
cdr3_aa: CASSLGTARTEAFF

v_call: TRBV9
cdr3_length: 16
clone_size: .
d_call: TRBD2
j_call: TRBJ2-5
cdr3_nt: TGTGCCAGCAGCGTAGGAAGCGGGGGGGCTCGGGAGACCCAGTACTTC
cdr3_aa: CASSVGSGGARETQYF

v_call: TRBV14
cdr3_length: 14
clone_size: .
d_call: .
j_call: TRBJ2-2
cdr3_nt: TGTGCCAGCAGCCAACGGGCGAACACCGGGGAGCTGTTTTTT
cdr3_aa: CASSQRANTGELFF

v_call: TRBV5-1
cdr3_length: 16
clone_size: .
d_call: TRBD1
j_call: TRBJ1-2
cdr3_nt: TGCGCCAGCAGCTATACCTCCGGGACAGCGACCTATGGCTACACCTTC
cdr3_aa: CASSYTSGTATYGYTF

v_call: TRBV5-4
cdr3_length: 15
clone_size: .
d_call: TRBD1
j_call: TRBJ2-1
cdr3_nt: TGTGCCAGCAGCGTGGGACAGGCGTCCTACAATGAGCAGTTCTTC
cdr3_aa: CASSVGQASYNEQFF